The clone carrying this TCR beta chain was recorded many times. TCRdb re-called the 5' RACE reads with MiXCR, one entry per CDR3 protein. Among about 62,000 distinct CDR3 sequences listed, around 30% were seen once. Trimming left V 6 bases short and J 1 base short, with 10 bases between. The CDR3 consists of 15 residues. CDR1 is MNHEY, CDR2 SVGAGI, per germline. The rearrangement uses TRBV6-5 and TRBJ2-6; D is tentatively TRBD1 or TRBD2 (5 bases each). This TCR was sampled from a female donor with breast cancer. Sequencing was carried out using tumor-infiltrating naive CD4+ T cells sorted from the breast tumor. Subset here: naive CD4+ T cells, CD4+CD45RA+CD25-. The CDR3 bases are TGTGCCAGCAGCCCAGGGAGTTCTGGGGCCAACGTCCTGACTTTC. It is translated as CASSPGSSGANVLTF.